Sequencing of this TCR beta chain was carried out in a study of monozygotic twins with inflammatory bowel disease. Total RNA amounting to roughly 3,400 ng went into each TCR library. With the 5' RACE reads reprocessed, TCRdb shows one record per CDR3 protein and no DNA. The sample spans 150,000 to 200,000 distinct CDR3 sequences; the ten largest clones claim more than 2.5%. Study-level points and caveats: Relative clonotype sharing with others was diminished in IBD patients versus healthy twins, particularly with disease activity.

With respect to this clonotype: The antigen is unknown.

Germline-derived CDR1 and CDR2 are DFQATT and SNEGSKA (reference sequence). This CDR3 spans 14 amino acids. This clonotype was sampled from a human donor with ulcerative colitis or Crohn's disease, or a healthy co-twin of an affected twin (not recorded which). The rearrangement uses TRBV20-1 and TRBJ2-3; with no DNA, the TCRdb D assignment of TRBD1 cannot be verified. The sequenced sample consisted of blood. CDR3 residues: CSATGTGVLDTQYF.